These 5 T cell receptor beta chains originate from one sample sequenced in a study of blood T cell repertoires in COVID-19. Produced via immunoSEQ multiplex PCR; TCRdb's table is partial and in-frame only. In the table there are under 200,000 clones, roughly 78% of which are singletons. The material sequenced was peripheral blood. The source is a man in his 70s with active or convalescent COVID-19.

CDR3 amino acids: CASSLDRVSQPQHF. CDR3 coding DNA: TGTGCCAGCAGCCTTGACAGGGTGAGCCAGCCCCAGCATTTT. The chain combines TRBV7-2 with TRBJ1-5; TRBD1 agrees at 7 bases. Trimming took 5 bases from V and 7 from J; bases not matched to a gene: 8. The CDR3 totals 14 residues. Germline V gives CDR1 SGHTA, CDR2 FQGNSA.

In this sample, this clone turned up a few times. The V gene is TRBV29-1, the J gene TRBJ1-6, with a possible D match to TRBD1 (5 bases). The CDR3 extends over 13 amino acids. Trimming cost V 6 bases and J 7 bases, with 13 bases left between them. In germline, CDR1 is SQVTM, CDR2 ANQGSEA. The CDR3 sequence is CSVGGKGNSPLHF. CDR3 DNA: TGCAGCGTCGGAGGGAAGGGGAATTCACCCCTCCACTTT.

The chain is built from TRBV6-6 and TRBJ2-7, with 10 bases aligning to TRBD2. Per the germline V gene, CDR1 is MNHNY and CDR2 is SVGAGI (reference sequence). This CDR3 is 16 amino acids long. After removal of 3 bases from V and 1 base from J, the junction contained 6 bases not matched to a gene. The CDR3 DNA follows: TGTGCCAGCAGTTATGAAGAGCGGGGGGGATCCTACGAGCAGTACTTC. It translates to CASSYEERGGSYEQYF.

In its sample, this clone was seen once. CDR3 residues: CASSLDRVRTEAFF. The DNA for the CDR3 is TGTGCCAGCAGTTTGGACAGGGTGAGGACTGAAGCTTTCTTT. The V gene is TRBV6-5, the J gene TRBJ1-1; 8 bases line up with TRBD1. The CDR3 covers 14 residues. Germline V CDR1 and CDR2: MNHEY, SVGAGI. J was trimmed by 5 bases and V by 4 bases; bases with no gene match: 6.

The chain is built from TRBV19 and TRBJ1-6; no clear D. The CDR3 is made up of 16 amino acids. V was cut by 3 bases and J by 6 bases, with 15 bases left in between. Germline CDR1 LNHDA, CDR2 SQIVND (reference sequence). CDR3 coding DNA: TGTGCCAGTAGTATCGGCGCCCGGGGTCTTAATTCACCCCTCCACTTT. This gives the protein CASSIGARGLNSPLHF.